Below are 9 T cell receptor beta chains sequenced from a single sample in a study of Graves' ophthalmopathy and Graves' hyperthyroidism. RNA transcripts were the source from which TCR beta CDR3 regions were amplified. In the first round, RT-PCR was carried out with HTBI primers, and a multiplex PCR formed the second round. TCRdb ran MiXCR on the multiplex PCR reads and lists one entry per CDR3 protein. This sample has roughly 410,000 distinct CDR3 sequences, with about 16% found just once. Sequencing was carried out using peripheral blood. The source of these receptors is a woman aged 18-29 years with stable Graves' hyperthyroidism.

This clonotype was seen more than once but under ten times. Here the CDR3 reads CASAPNTEAFF. The CDR3 DNA reads as TGTGCCAGCGCTCCGAACACTGAAGCTTTCTTT. The genes are TRBV6-1 and TRBJ1-1, with D hard to call. Germline assignment: CDR1 MNHNS and CDR2 SASEGT. Trimming stripped 8 bases from V and 1 base from J, with 5 bases between. CDR3 size: 11 residues.

With regard to this clonotype: The junction and the germline gene differ at one end; a read error may be behind it. The rearrangement uses TRBV5-1 and TRBJ1-2, with D tentatively TRBD1 (6 bases). The CDR3 contains 14 residues. Germline V CDR1 and CDR2: SGHRS, YFSETQ. CDR3 coding DNA: TGCGCCATCAGCTTTGACAGGCCACCATCTGGCTACACCTTC. Its translation: CAISFDRPPSGYTF.

The sample holds many counts of this clonotype. The V gene is TRBV19, the J gene TRBJ2-2; D gene unclear. Per germline, CDR1 LNHDA and CDR2 SQIVND (reference sequence). The CDR3 covers 14 residues. The V end was cut by 9 bases, the J end by 0 bases, with 11 bases between. CDR3 nucleotide sequence: TGTGCCAGCACTCTCCTTCCGAACACCGGGGAGCTGTTTTTT. Protein sequence: CASTLLPNTGELFF. Complete variable domain (other parts from reference TRBV19 and TRBJ2-2): DGGITQSPKYLFRKEGQNVTLSCEQNLNHDAMYWYRQDPGQGLRLIYYSQIVNDFQKGDIAEGYSVSREKKESFPLTVTSAQKNPTAFYLCASTLLPNTGELFFGEGSRLTVL.

This clonotype was observed at least ten times. Here the CDR3 reads CASSYSTETEAFF. CDR3 bases: TGTGCCAGCAGTTACTCCACGGAAACTGAAGCTTTCTTT. This chain joins TRBV6-5 and TRBJ1-1; unclear D gene. Trimming took off 0 bases at V and 5 bases at J, with 7 bases between the two ends. Germline assignment: CDR1 MNHEY and CDR2 SVGAGI. The CDR3 has 13 residues.

This clonotype appeared many times. The chain employs TRBV7-2 and TRBJ1-2; 10 nucleotides align to TRBD1. CDR3 length: 15 amino acids. CDR1 is SGHTA and CDR2 is FQGNSA in the germline V gene. V trimming: 1 base; J trimming: 3 bases; junction bases outside the gene matches: 2. CDR3 DNA sequence: TGTGCCAGCAGCTTAGTAGGGACAGGGGACTATGGCTACACCTTC. This encodes CASSLVGTGDYGYTF.

This clonotype has at least ten counts. V is TRBV6-2 or TRBV6-3 and J is TRBJ1-5, with 8 bases aligning to TRBD1. The germline V gene has CDR1 MNHEY and CDR2 SVGEGT. The V and J ends lost 1 base and 0 bases, in that order; junction bases with no gene match: 11. The CDR3 is made up of 19 amino acids. CDR3 residues: CASSYLPGTGLNSNQPQHF. The CDR3 DNA reads as TGTGCCAGCAGTTACTTACCCGGGACAGGCCTAAATAGCAATCAGCCCCAGCATTTT.

This clonotype was counted many times. The gene calls are TRBV5-1 and TRBJ2-7; the D is unclear. Germline CDR1 reads SGHRS; CDR2 reads YFSETQ. The CDR3 has 15 amino acids. The V end lost 4 bases, the J end lost 0 bases, and 14 bases lay between the germline ends. The CDR3 nucleotides are TGCGCCAGCAGCCCGGTTGGTCCTATCTCCTACGAGCAGTACTTC. It yields the protein CASSPVGPISYEQYF.

This clonotype was counted many times. The V and J genes are TRBV12-3 or TRBV12-4 and TRBJ2-7; 11 positions match TRBD2. J gave up 2 bases and V 5 bases, and 5 bases lay outside the gene matches. The CDR3 length is 15 residues. Written as DNA, the CDR3 is TGTGCCAGCAGTCCCGGGACTAGCGGCCCCTACGAGCAGTACTTC. It codes for CASSPGTSGPYEQYF.

This clonotype was found many times. The V gene is TRBV6-5, the J gene TRBJ1-6, with a tentative D call TRBD1 (6 bases). V was trimmed by 7 bases and J by 3 bases, leaving 13 bases between them. Germline V gene data show CDR1 as MNHEY and CDR2 as SVGAGI. This CDR3 has 15 amino acids. In DNA, the CDR3 is TGTGCCAGCAAGACGGGGGCAGTCTATAATTCACCCCTCCACTTT. Protein product: CASKTGAVYNSPLHF.